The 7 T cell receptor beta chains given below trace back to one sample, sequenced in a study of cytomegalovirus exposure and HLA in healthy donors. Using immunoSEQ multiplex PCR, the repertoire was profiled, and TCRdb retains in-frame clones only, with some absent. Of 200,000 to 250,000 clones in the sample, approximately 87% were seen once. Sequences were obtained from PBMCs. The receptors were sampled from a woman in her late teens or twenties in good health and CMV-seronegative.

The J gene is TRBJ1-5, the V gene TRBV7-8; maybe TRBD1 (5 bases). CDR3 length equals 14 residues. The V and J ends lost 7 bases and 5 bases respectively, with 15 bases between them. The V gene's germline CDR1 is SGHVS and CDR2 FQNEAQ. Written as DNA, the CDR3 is TGTGCCAGCACCGCGAGGGACGATGATCAGCCCCAGCATTTT. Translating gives CASTARDDDQPQHF.

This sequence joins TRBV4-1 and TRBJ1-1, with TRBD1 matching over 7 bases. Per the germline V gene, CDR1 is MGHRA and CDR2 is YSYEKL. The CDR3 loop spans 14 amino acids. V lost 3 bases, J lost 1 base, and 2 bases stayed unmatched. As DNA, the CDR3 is TGCGCCAGCAGCCAGGGACAGCAGAACACTGAAGCTTTCTTT. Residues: CASSQGQQNTEAFF.

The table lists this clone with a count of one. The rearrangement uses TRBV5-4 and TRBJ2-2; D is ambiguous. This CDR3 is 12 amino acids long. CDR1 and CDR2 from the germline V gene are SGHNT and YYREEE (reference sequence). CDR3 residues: CAGGANTGELFF. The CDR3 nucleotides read TGTGCGGGTGGGGCGAACACCGGGGAGCTGTTTTTT.

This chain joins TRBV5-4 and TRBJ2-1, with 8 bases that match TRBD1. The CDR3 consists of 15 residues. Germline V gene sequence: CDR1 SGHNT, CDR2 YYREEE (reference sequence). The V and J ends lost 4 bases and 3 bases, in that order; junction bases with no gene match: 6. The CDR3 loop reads CASSPNGQGYNEQFF. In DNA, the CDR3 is TGTGCCAGCAGCCCGAACGGACAGGGCTACAATGAGCAGTTCTTC.

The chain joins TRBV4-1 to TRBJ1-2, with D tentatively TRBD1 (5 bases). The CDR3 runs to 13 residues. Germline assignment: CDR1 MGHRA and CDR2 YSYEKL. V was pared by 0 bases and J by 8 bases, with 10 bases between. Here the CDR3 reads CASSQEGTWGYTF. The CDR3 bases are TGCGCCAGCAGCCAAGAGGGGACGTGGGGCTACACCTTC.

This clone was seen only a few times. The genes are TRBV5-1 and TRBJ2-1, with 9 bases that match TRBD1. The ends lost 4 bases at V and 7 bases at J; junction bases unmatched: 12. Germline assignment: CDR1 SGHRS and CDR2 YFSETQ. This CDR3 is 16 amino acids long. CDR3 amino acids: CASSGQTGGFWNEQFF. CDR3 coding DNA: TGCGCCAGCAGCGGCCAGACAGGGGGTTTCTGGAATGAGCAGTTCTTC. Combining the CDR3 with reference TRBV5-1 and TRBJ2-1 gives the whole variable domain KAGVTQTPRYLIKTRGQQVTLSCSPISGHRSVSWYQQTPGQGLQFLFEYFSETQRNKGNFPGRFSGRQFSNSRSEMNVSTLELGDSALYLCASSGQTGGFWNEQFFGPGTRLTVL.

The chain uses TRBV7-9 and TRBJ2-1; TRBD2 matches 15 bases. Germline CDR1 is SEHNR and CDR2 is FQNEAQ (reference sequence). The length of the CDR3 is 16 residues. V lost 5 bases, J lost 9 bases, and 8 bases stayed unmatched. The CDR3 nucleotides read TGTGCCAGCAGCCCTCGGACTAGCGGGAGGGCCGGTGAGCAGTTCTTC. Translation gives CASSPRTSGRAGEQFF.